These T cell receptor beta chains were read from a single sample in a study of cytomegalovirus exposure and HLA in healthy donors. Clones were sequenced by immunoSEQ multiplex PCR, and TCRdb holds only the in-frame ones, with some missing. The table records about 130,000 clones, roughly three quarters of them present only once. The sequenced sample consisted of PBMCs. Receptors were obtained from a young man in good health and CMV-seronegative. Both conserved end residues are part of each CDR3. A D gene is named only where the DNA matches it firmly. Rows may omit the clone size; those that give it use once, few, many or a size class.

j_gene,v_gene,abundance,d_gene,CDR3aa,CDR3nt
TRBJ2-2,TRBV29-1,-,-,CSVREKGATGELFF,TGCAGCGTAAGGGAGAAGGGCGCCACCGGGGAGCTGTTTTTT
TRBJ2-7,TRBV30,-,-,CAWGLKYRRWEQYF,TGTGCCTGGGGTCTAAAATACAGGCGCTGGGAGCAGTACTTC
TRBJ1-4,TRBV15,-,TRBD1,CATSRDRGSNEKLFF,TGTGCCACCAGCAGGGACAGGGGCTCGAATGAAAAACTGTTTTTT
TRBJ1-2,TRBV4-1,-,-,CASSPRGKGYTF,TGCGCCAGCAGCCCTAGGGGTAAGGGCTACACCTTC
TRBJ2-3,TRBV13,-,-,CASSLPRQVTDTQYF,TGTGCCAGCAGCTTGCCACGACAGGTGACAGATACGCAGTATTTT
TRBJ2-7,TRBV6-6,-,-,CASSPSAQEQYF,TGTGCCAGCAGCCCCTCCGCACAGGAGCAGTACTTC
TRBJ2-5,TRBV9,-,-,CASSVDSGDLGSQETQYF,TGTGCCAGCAGCGTAGATTCGGGGGATTTGGGGTCCCAAGAGACCCAGTACTTC
TRBJ2-3,TRBV13,-,TRBD2,CASSQLRGDTQYF,TGTGCCAGCAGCCAATTGCGGGGGGATACGCAGTATTTT
TRBJ1-2,TRBV5-1,once,-,CASSLGEGGYGYTF,TGCGCCAGCAGCTTGGGGGAGGGAGGCTATGGCTACACCTTC
TRBJ2-5,TRBV7-3,-,TRBD1,CASSFSGGETQYF,TGTGCCAGCAGCTTTTCAGGGGGCGAGACCCAGTACTTC
TRBJ1-2,TRBV27,-,-,CASSFLPNYGYTF,TGTGCCAGCAGTTTTCTTCCTAACTATGGCTACACCTTC
TRBJ2-1,TRBV18,-,-,CASSPISEANEQFF,TGTGCCAGCTCACCAATTTCGGAGGCCAATGAGCAGTTCTTC
TRBJ1-2,TRBV7-7,-,-,CASSLVGQGYGYTF,TGTGCTAGCAGCTTAGTCGGGCAGGGCTATGGCTACACCTTC
TRBJ1-2,TRBV9,once,-,CASSEQDTKSYGYTF,TGTGCCAGCAGTGAACAGGACACGAAAAGCTATGGCTACACCTTC
TRBJ2-3,TRBV27,once,TRBD2,CASSSNGLGPDTQYF,TGTGCCAGCAGTTCGAACGGACTAGGGCCAGATACGCAGTATTTT
TRBJ2-7,TRBV6-6,once,TRBD2,CASSYPPGLADYEQYF,TGTGCCAGCAGTTACCCACCGGGACTAGCGGATTACGAGCAGTACTTC
TRBJ2-3,TRBV9,-,-,CASSVDGSSSTDTQYF,TGTGCCAGCAGCGTAGACGGGAGCAGTAGCACAGATACGCAGTATTTT
TRBJ2-5,TRBV7-9,-,-,CASSINTKETQYF,TGTGCCAGCAGCATCAACACGAAAGAGACCCAGTACTTC
TRBJ2-5,TRBV7-2,-,TRBD2,CASSLGSGSGQTQYF,TGTGCCAGCAGCTTAGGTAGCGGGAGTGGTCAGACCCAGTACTTC
TRBJ1-1,TRBV18,few,-,CASSPGGGGVGEAFF,TGTGCCAGCTCACCAGGAGGAGGGGGGGTTGGTGAAGCTTTCTTT
TRBJ2-1,TRBV28,-,TRBD2,CASSLARLAGGISYNEQFF,TGTGCCAGCAGTTTGGCCCGACTAGCGGGAGGAATTTCCTACAATGAGCAGTTCTTC
TRBJ2-3,TRBV30,-,-,CAWIKAGTDTQYF,TGTGCCTGGATTAAAGCGGGCACAGATACGCAGTATTTT
TRBJ2-3,TRBV29-1,-,-,CSVVYTDTQYF,TGCAGCGTCGTTTACACAGATACGCAGTATTTT
TRBJ1-2,TRBV18,-,TRBD1,CASSDRVDYGYTF,TGTGCCAGCTCAGACAGGGTTGACTATGGCTACACCTTC
TRBJ2-7,TRBV29-1,-,-,CSGGLSYEQYF,TGCAGCGGGGGGCTCTCCTACGAGCAGTACTTC
TRBJ2-7,TRBV29-1,-,TRBD1,CSVGDRGYEQYF,TGCAGCGTTGGGGACAGGGGCTACGAGCAGTACTTC
TRBJ2-3,TRBV11-2,-,-,CASSLQTDTQYF,TGTGCCAGCAGCTTGCAGACAGATACGCAGTATTTT
TRBJ2-5,TRBV27,-,TRBD2,CASGLAGGETQYF,TGTGCCAGCGGACTAGCGGGAGGAGAGACCCAGTACTTC
TRBJ2-2,TRBV10-1,-,TRBD1,CASSPGTGGSVDGELFF,TGCGCCAGCAGTCCCGGGACAGGGGGCTCTGTTGACGGGGAGCTGTTTTTT
TRBJ2-3,TRBV5-5,few,TRBD2,CASSVLAGFTDTQYF,TGTGCCAGCAGTGTCCTAGCGGGGTTCACAGATACGCAGTATTTT
TRBJ1-4,TRBV7-8,-,-,CASSLWGRSGEKLFF,TGTGCCAGCAGCTTATGGGGGCGATCGGGTGAAAAACTGTTTTTT
TRBJ1-1,TRBV7-3,-,TRBD1,CASTDSGQGNTEAFF,TGTGCCAGCACCGATTCGGGACAGGGGAACACTGAAGCTTTCTTT
TRBJ2-7,TRBV7-8,-,-,CASSLVGSSHEQYF,TGTGCCAGCAGCTTAGTGGGTAGCTCCCACGAGCAGTACTTC
TRBJ2-3,TRBV5-6,few,-,CASSFVDSLEGAQYF,TGTGCCAGCAGCTTTGTCGATAGCTTAGAGGGTGCGCAGTATTTT
TRBJ1-2,TRBV4-3,few,TRBD1,CASSQNGQGGMGYTF,TGCGCCAGCAGCCAGAACGGACAGGGGGGAATGGGCTACACCTTC
TRBJ2-1,TRBV7-2,-,TRBD2,CASSREADSNEQFF,TGTGCCAGCAGCCGGGAGGCCGATAGCAATGAGCAGTTCTTC
TRBJ1-5,TRBV19,-,-,CASSVGAPSRQPQHF,TGTGCCAGTAGTGTAGGGGCCCCTTCCCGACAGCCCCAGCATTTT
TRBJ2-1,TRBV28,once,-,CASSPGTRGEQFF,TGTGCCAGCAGTCCCGGGACACGGGGTGAGCAGTTCTTC
TRBJ1-6,TRBV6-6,-,TRBD1,CASRPSRGDNSPLHF,TGTGCCAGCAGACCCTCCAGGGGGGATAATTCACCCCTCCACTTT
TRBJ2-1,TRBV5-1,once,-,CASSPPMGRSSYNEQFF,TGCGCCAGCAGCCCCCCCATGGGGCGGAGCTCCTACAATGAGCAGTTCTTC
TRBJ2-1,TRBV6-5,-,TRBD2,CASTKRGSWNEQFF,TGTGCCAGCACGAAACGCGGGAGCTGGAATGAGCAGTTCTTC
TRBJ2-1,TRBV19,few,-,CASSRGMVDNEQFF,TGTGCCAGTAGTAGGGGCATGGTCGATAATGAGCAGTTCTTC
TRBJ2-7,TRBV5-4,few,TRBD1,CASSAGTGAYEQYF,TGTGCCAGCAGCGCCGGGACAGGGGCCTACGAGCAGTACTTC
TRBJ2-1,TRBV7-8,-,TRBD2,CASSKGLAGGMSGEQFF,TGTGCCAGCAGCAAGGGACTAGCGGGAGGTATGTCGGGTGAGCAGTTCTTC
TRBJ2-5,TRBV7-9,-,TRBD2,CASSFSGQETQYF,TGTGCCAGCAGCTTTAGCGGGCAAGAGACCCAGTACTTC
TRBJ2-7,TRBV28,-,-,CASSLGAWLGWQYF,TGTGCCAGCAGTTTGGGGGCGTGGCTTGGGTGGCAGTACTTC
TRBJ1-1,TRBV28,-,-,CASQTRGGRDTEAFF,TGTGCCAGCCAAACTCGGGGGGGGAGAGACACTGAAGCTTTCTTT
TRBJ2-7,TRBV5-4,-,TRBD2,CASSRRLAGYEQYF,TGTGCCAGCAGCCGCCGACTAGCGGGCTACGAGCAGTACTTC
TRBJ1-2,TRBV7-2,-,-,CASSLDRVVGGYTF,TGTGCCAGCAGCTTAGACAGGGTCGTAGGGGGCTACACCTTC
TRBJ1-4,TRBV28,few,TRBD1,CASSPLTGFNEKLFF,TGTGCCAGCAGTCCCTTGACAGGGTTTAATGAAAAACTGTTTTTT
TRBJ2-7,TRBV28,once,-,CASSGAGPLGEQYF,TGTGCCAGCAGTGGTGCGGGCCCCTTAGGTGAGCAGTACTTC
TRBJ2-7,TRBV6-5,-,-,CASRPPASRAYEQYF,TGTGCCAGCAGACCCCCCGCCTCCAGGGCCTACGAGCAGTACTTC
TRBJ2-3,TRBV4-1,-,TRBD2,CASSRGLAGGLDTQYF,TGCGCCAGCAGCCGGGGACTAGCGGGGGGGCTAGATACGCAGTATTTT
TRBJ2-5,TRBV7-8,-,TRBD2,CASSLLQGSGGDETQYF,TGTGCCAGCAGCTTGCTTCAGGGTAGCGGGGGGGACGAGACCCAGTACTTC
TRBJ2-2,TRBV4-3,-,-,CARISDANTGELFF,TGCGCCAGGATTAGCGACGCGAACACCGGGGAGCTGTTTTTT